The 27 T cell receptor beta chains reported below all come from one sample, sequenced in a study of CD8+ T cells in alopecia areata. The sequencing template was cDNA reverse transcribed from extracted RNA. Only in-frame clones appear in the TCRdb table, and some are missing; sequencing was by immunoSEQ multiplex PCR. The sample lists some 170,000 clones, 50% to 75% occurring once. Specimen: CD4+ T cells sorted from blood, collected at week 0. The source of these receptors is a human donor with alopecia areata.

The J gene is TRBJ2-7, the V gene TRBV29-1, with TRBD1 matching over 11 bases. From germline, CDR1 is SQVTM and CDR2 ANQGSEA. The CDR3 totals 14 residues. J gave up 1 base and V 7 bases, and 6 bases lay outside the gene matches. The DNA of the CDR3 is TGCAGCGCGTCGGGACAGGGGGGATCCTACGAGCAGTACTTC. Residues: CSASGQGGSYEQYF.

J is TRBJ2-2 and V is TRBV5-1; 9 nucleotides match TRBD1. Per germline, CDR1 SGHRS and CDR2 YFSETQ. There are 13 residues in the CDR3. With 6 bases clipped from V and 7 bases from J, the junction kept 4 bases outside the gene matches. As DNA, the CDR3 is TGCGCCAGCAAACAGGGGGCAAGCGGGGAGCTGTTTTTT. Translated: CASKQGASGELFF.

The rearrangement joins TRBV29-1 to TRBJ1-2; D is uncertain. The CDR3 totals 16 residues. Trimming shortened V by 0 bases and J by 2 bases, and 16 bases separated the two germline ends. CDR1 is SQVTM, CDR2 ANQGSEA, per germline. The CDR3 DNA follows: TGCAGCGTTGAAGATGCTGGCCGCATTTCGAACTATGGCTACACCTTC. This translates into CSVEDAGRISNYGYTF. Drawing the rest from reference TRBV29-1 and TRBJ1-2, the complete variable domain is SAVISQKPSRDICQRGTSLTIQCQVDSQVTMMFWYRQQPGQSLTLIATANQGSEATYESGFVIDKFPISRPNLTFSTLTVSNMSPEDSSIYLCSVEDAGRISNYGYTFGSGTRLTVV.

The chain joins TRBV23-1 to TRBJ2-2; 8 positions match TRBD1. TRBV23-1 is recorded as an ORF, its role being uncertain. V was pared by 8 bases and J by 3 bases, with 11 bases of the junction left unmatched. The CDR3 extends over 16 amino acids. CDR3 bases: TGCGCCAGCGCCATGTGGGGACAGGACTACACCGGGGAGCTGTTTTTT. It translates to CASAMWGQDYTGELFF.

The gene calls are TRBV27 and TRBJ1-1; D is undetermined. This CDR3 is built from 14 residues. The V gene's germline CDR1 is MNHEY and CDR2 SMNVEV (reference sequence). Trimming stripped 4 bases from V and 3 bases from J, with 12 bases between. CDR3: CASSYSGRYTEAFF. The CDR3 bases are TGTGCCAGCAGTTATAGCGGAAGGTACACTGAAGCTTTCTTT.

About this clone itself: At the DNA level, this CDR3 is encoded by other sequences in the same sample as well. This chain joins TRBV6-6 and TRBJ1-1; TRBD1 aligns across 7 bases. The length of the CDR3 is 15 residues. With V trimmed by 0 bases and J by 1 base, 2 bases remained unmatched. Germline CDR1 reads MNHNY; CDR2 reads SVGAGI (reference sequence). The CDR3 DNA follows: TGTGCCAGCAGTTACTCGGGACAGAAGAACACTGAAGCTTTCTTT. As protein: CASSYSGQKNTEAFF.

This clone was seen more than once but under ten times. J is TRBJ1-1 and V is TRBV5-6; 7 nucleotides match TRBD1. CDR1 and CDR2 (germline): SGHDT, YYEEEE. Unmatched junction bases numbered 7, after V lost 0 bases and J lost 5 bases. This CDR3 has 15 residues. CDR3 nucleotides: TGTGCCAGCAGCTTGGACAGGGGCGGAGAAACTGAAGCTTTCTTT. The encoded protein is CASSLDRGGETEAFF.

The CDR3 region is CSVGKGGQGSDTQYF. The CDR3 bases are TGCAGCGTTGGGAAGGGGGGACAGGGGTCAGATACGCAGTATTTT. The chain joins TRBV29-1 to TRBJ2-3; 10 positions match TRBD1. CDR3 size: 15 residues. Per the germline V gene, CDR1 is SQVTM and CDR2 is ANQGSEA. J gave up 4 bases and V 4 bases, and 8 bases lay outside the gene matches.

V gene TRBV12-5 combines with J gene TRBJ2-1, with D tentatively TRBD1 or TRBD2 (5 bases each). This CDR3 comprises 14 residues. The germline V and J ends were trimmed by 2 bases and 5 bases, with 10 bases remaining between them. Germline CDR1 is LGHNT and CDR2 is FRNRAP. The CDR3 DNA is TGTGCTAGTGGTTTGACGACAGCGGACAATGAGCAGTTCTTC. Amino acid sequence: CASGLTTADNEQFF.

The chain recombines TRBV7-2 with TRBJ2-3, with TRBD2 matching over 15 bases. The CDR3 length is 17 residues. Germline V gene sequence: CDR1 SGHTA, CDR2 FQGNSA. The junction had 7 bases not matched to a gene; V was cut back by 6 bases and J by 3 bases. The CDR3 spells CASRLGLAGGRTDTQYF. CDR3 DNA: TGTGCCAGCAGATTGGGACTAGCGGGGGGTAGGACAGATACGCAGTATTTT.

This chain links TRBV5-6 with TRBJ2-2; D perhaps matches TRBD1 (6 bases). Trimming removed 4 bases at V and 1 base at J, with 11 bases between. The CDR3 loop spans 15 amino acids. Per the germline V gene, CDR1 is SGHDT and CDR2 is YYEEEE. CDR3 nucleotides: TGTGCCAGCAGCGGAAACAGGGTGAACACCGGGGAGCTGTTTTTT. Residues: CASSGNRVNTGELFF.

The chain has TRBV9 and TRBJ2-4; TRBD1 aligns across 9 bases. CDR3 size: 13 residues. CDR1 SGDLS and CDR2 YYNGEE come from the germline V gene. The V segment lost 0 bases and the J segment 8 bases; nucleotides outside the gene matches: 0. The CDR3: CASSVGQGDIQYF. In nucleotides, the CDR3 is TGTGCCAGCAGCGTAGGACAGGGGGACATTCAGTACTTC.

This chain connects TRBV5-6 to TRBJ2-5, with 7 bases lining up with TRBD2. V trimming: 1 base; J trimming: 5 bases; junction bases outside the gene matches: 5. This CDR3 is 14 amino acids long. Germline V gene data show CDR1 as SGHDT and CDR2 as YYEEEE. The CDR3 DNA follows: TGTGCCAGCAGCTTGCCAGGGAGGGACGAGACCCAGTACTTC. Residues: CASSLPGRDETQYF.

The chain uses TRBV15 and TRBJ1-2; unclear D gene. Trimming removed 6 bases at V and 0 bases at J, with 14 bases between. The CDR3 has 15 amino acids. Looked up from germline, CDR1 is LNHNV and CDR2 is YYDKDF (reference sequence). The CDR3 protein is CATRKPGAANYGYTF. The CDR3, as DNA: TGTGCCACCAGGAAGCCGGGAGCAGCTAACTATGGCTACACCTTC.

The CDR3 protein is CSVDAGGVETQYF. The CDR3 nucleotides read TGCAGCGTTGATGCGGGGGGGGTAGAGACCCAGTACTTC. The rearrangement links TRBV29-1 to TRBJ2-5, with 9 bases matching TRBD2. The CDR3 is 13 amino acids. Germline V gene lookup returns CDR1 SQVTM and CDR2 ANQGSEA. The trim removed 3 bases at V and 4 bases at J, leaving 3 bases unmatched.

The gene calls are TRBV5-1 and TRBJ2-2; TRBD1 agrees at 8 bases. The CDR3 is 15 residues long. Germline values: CDR1 SGHRS, CDR2 YFSETQ. J gave up 4 bases and V 4 bases, and 6 bases lay outside the gene matches. For the CDR3, the DNA is TGCGCCAGCAGCCTACAGGGGGGCATCACCGGGGAGCTGTTTTTT. Protein sequence: CASSLQGGITGELFF.

The V call is TRBV7-8, the J call TRBJ1-6, with 9 bases matching TRBD1. Germline V gene data show CDR1 as SGHVS and CDR2 as FQNEAQ. This CDR3 spans 15 amino acids. The V segment lost 3 bases and the J segment 7 bases; nucleotides outside the gene matches: 4. The chain's CDR3 is CASSFETGGNSPLHF. DNA for the CDR3: TGTGCCAGCAGCTTCGAGACAGGGGGGAATTCACCCCTCCACTTT.

The rearrangement joins TRBV6-1 to TRBJ2-5; the D gene is possibly TRBD1 (5 bases). The V gene's germline CDR1 is MNHNS and CDR2 SASEGT. The CDR3 length is 13 residues. V was pared by 4 bases and J by 2 bases, with 8 bases between. CDR3: CASSADTQETQYF. CDR3 in DNA: TGTGCCAGCAGTGCGGACACACAAGAGACCCAGTACTTC.

This clone showed up just a few times. The chain has TRBV30 and TRBJ2-1; D is undetermined. Germline values: CDR1 GTSNPN, CDR2 SVGIG (reference sequence). The CDR3 runs 11 residues. V was clipped by 2 bases and J by 3 bases, with 2 bases between them. CDR3 coding DNA: TGTGCCTGGAGTCTCTACAATGAGCAGTTCTTC. This translates into CAWSLYNEQFF.

The chain links TRBV7-9 to TRBJ2-5; D unclear. The CDR3 runs 10 residues. Trimming removed 11 bases from V and 5 bases from J, with 9 bases in between. Looked up from germline, CDR1 is SEHNR and CDR2 is FQNEAQ (reference sequence). The CDR3 loop reads CAGSAETQYF. CDR3 DNA: TGTGCCGGGTCTGCGGAGACCCAGTACTTC.

This clone was observed a handful of times. The rearrangement joins TRBV6-5 to TRBJ1-2; the match to TRBD1 covers 9 bases. V dropped 1 base and J dropped 6; count of bases not matched to a gene: 3. Per the germline V gene, CDR1 is MNHEY and CDR2 is SVGAGI. This CDR3 is 14 amino acids long. The CDR3 DNA reads as TGTGCCAGCAGTTACTTCGGGACAGGGAATGGCTACACCTTC. It translates to CASSYFGTGNGYTF.

The CDR3 spells CASSKMGGPGELFF. The CDR3 nucleotides read TGCGCCAGCAGCAAAATGGGGGGACCCGGGGAGCTGTTTTTT. V gene TRBV4-1 combines with J gene TRBJ2-2; maybe TRBD2 (6 bases). CDR3 length equals 14 residues. Trimming cost V 5 bases and J 6 bases, with 13 bases left between them. Germline loops: CDR1 MGHRA, CDR2 YSYEKL.

This clone has only a few counts. The chain links TRBV4-1 to TRBJ1-4, with unresolved D. The germline V and J ends were trimmed by 3 bases and 0 bases, with 14 bases remaining between them. The CDR3 sequence is 17 residues long. Looked up from germline, CDR1 is MGHRA and CDR2 is YSYEKL. CDR3 in DNA: TGCGCCAGCAGCCACCAATCCAACAGAGCAACTAATGAAAAACTGTTTTTT. Translating it yields CASSHQSNRATNEKLFF.

This clone showed up just a few times. This chain joins TRBV11-3 and TRBJ1-4, with D possibly TRBD1 on 5 matching bases. Between the trimmed V and J ends, which lost 3 bases and 8 bases, there was a span of 10 bases. Germline V gene lookup returns CDR1 SGHNT and CDR2 YENEEA. This CDR3 comprises 13 residues. CDR3 in amino acids: CASSLSRDEKLFF. Here the CDR3 DNA reads TGTGCCAGCAGCTTGAGCAGGGACGAAAAACTGTTTTTT.

The chain employs TRBV30 and TRBJ2-7; D gene uncertain. CDR1 and CDR2 from the germline V gene are GTSNPN and SVGIG (reference sequence). The CDR3 loop spans 11 amino acids. The V end was cut by 4 bases, the J end by 3 bases, with 7 bases between. The CDR3 is CAWTGDYEQYF. CDR3 coding DNA: TGTGCCTGGACGGGCGACTACGAGCAGTACTTC.

The V gene is TRBV30, the J gene TRBJ2-3, with 12 bases that match TRBD2. CDR3 size: 17 residues. CDR1 GTSNPN and CDR2 SVGIG come from the germline V gene (reference sequence). The trim removed 4 bases at V and 3 bases at J, leaving 11 bases unmatched. The DNA for the CDR3 is TGTGCCTGGAACCCGGGACTAGCGGGTGGGGGGACAGATACGCAGTATTTT. Translation gives CAWNPGLAGGGTDTQYF.

The V and J genes are TRBV6-5 and TRBJ1-1; D unresolved. The germline CDR1 and CDR2 sequences are MNHEY and SVGAGI. V was pared by 4 bases and J by 3 bases, with 9 bases between. CDR3 length equals 13 residues. This chain's CDR3 is CASSFTVDTEAFF. In DNA, the CDR3 is TGTGCCAGCAGTTTCACAGTAGACACTGAAGCTTTCTTT.